One and the same sample provided the 3 T cell receptor beta chains below, sequenced in a study of blood T cells in healthy people across ages. A second 7 to 11 cycle PCR used barcoded and J-beta primers. TCRdb re-called the 5' RACE reads with MiXCR, one entry per CDR3 protein. The sample consists of around 1.5 million distinct CDR3 sequences, around 59% of them appearing once. Sequencing input: blood. The receptor source for this set is a man in his late teens or twenties in good health.

As DNA, the CDR3 is TGTGCCAGCTCCATCTTCCGAGAGACCCAGTACTTC. Its protein is CASSIFRETQYF. This chain uses TRBV6-1 with TRBJ2-5, with D hard to call. Germline lookup yields CDR1 MNHNS and CDR2 SASEGT. CDR3 size: 12 residues. V was clipped by 8 bases and J by 4 bases, with 11 bases between them.

The rearrangement links TRBV29-1 to TRBJ2-5; D is unresolved. The ends were cut back, 4 bases at V and 11 bases at J, with 20 bases in the middle. Germline CDR1 SQVTM, CDR2 ANQGSEA. The CDR3 is 13 residues long. CDR3 DNA sequence: TGCAGCGTTGTAGTGACCGCTCTGCCGGAGCAGTACTTC. Translation: CSVVVTALPEQYF.

This chain links TRBV7-2 with TRBJ2-1; D perhaps matches TRBD2 (5 bases). The CDR3 length is 17 residues. Germline V gives CDR1 SGHTA, CDR2 FQGNSA. The germline V and J ends were trimmed by 1 base and 1 base, with 14 bases remaining between them. CDR3 amino acids: CASSLVGERSSYNEQFF. In DNA, the CDR3 is TGTGCCAGCAGCTTAGTTGGGGAGCGGAGTTCCTACAATGAGCAGTTCTTC.